This T cell receptor beta chain originates from a study of shared clonotypes between healthy human individuals. Study background: Each donor contributed plates that comprised three CD4 naive, three CD4 memory, two CD8 naive and one CD8 memory.

Using immunoSEQ multiplex PCR, the repertoire was profiled, and TCRdb retains in-frame clones only, with some absent. The sample yields over 2,000,000 clones, roughly 95% seen once. This CDR3 is built from 15 residues. Germline CDR1 is PRHDT and CDR2 is FYEKMQ (reference sequence). With 1 base clipped from V and 4 bases from J, the junction kept 5 bases outside the gene matches. On this clone: Its antigen remains unidentified.

CD45RO negativity and positive selection for CCR7 defined naive CD8 cells, a population that excluded terminally differentiated effector memory CD45RA+ cells. Findings and caveats of the study: Rarefaction exposed incomplete sorted-subset sequencing despite large depth.

The sample comprised naive CD8+ T cells from PBMCs. The chain employs TRBV13 and TRBJ2-7, with 9 bases identical to TRBD1. The source of this sequence is a man younger than 30 in good health. Some clones in this sample may be carry-over from other donors' samples. The CDR3 is CASSLEGQGGYEQYF. The CDR3 region has the DNA TGTGCCAGCAGCTTAGAGGGACAGGGAGGGTACGAGCAGTACTTC. Variable domain in full (rest from reference TRBV13 and TRBJ2-7): AAGVIQSPRHLIKEKRETATLKCYPIPRHDTVYWYQQGPGQDPQFLISFYEKMQSDKGSIPDRFSAQQFSDYHSELNMSSLELGDSALYFCASSLEGQGGYEQYFGPGTRLTVT.